The following is a T cell receptor (beta chain) sequence with its context. Its target is unknown. One base away lies a much larger clone, so this may be a sequencing read error. The CDR3 has 17 residues. The V gene's germline CDR1 is SQVTM and CDR2 ANQGSEA. Construction of TCR beta libraries relied on iRepertoire HTBI primers and on Arm-PCR targeting CDR3 regions. TCRdb re-derived calls from the multiplex PCR reads in MiXCR, one entry per CDR3 protein. The table has around 330,000 distinct CDR3 sequences, 18% seen once. Sample time point: newly diagnosed GD, antithyroid drugs for less than 3 months. Researchers made the TCR library from RNA that was extracted from PBMCs. American Thyroid Association guidelines defined Graves' disease diagnosis. These data come from a study of regulatory T cells in long-lasting Graves disease. Whole-study findings and limits: TRBV28, TRBJ1-2 and TRBJ2-5 were segments that persistent disease favored. The study found persistent patients shared more public clonotypes (approximately 2,700) than new patients (over 850).

The sample consisted of peripheral blood mononuclear cells (PBMCs), taken at new diagnosis, from a patient treated with antithyroid drugs. V and J are TRBV29-1 and TRBJ2-7; TRBD2 matches 11 bases. The origin of this receptor is a female donor with Graves disease. The CDR3 nucleotides are TGCAGCGTTGATGGACTAGCGGGTCAAACAAGCTCCTACGAGCAGTGCTTC. It encodes CSVDGLAGQTSSYEQCF.